This TCR beta chain is from a study of blood T cells in healthy people across ages. Study-level findings and limits: Age brought a roughly linear fall in TCR beta diversity measured per million T cells.

Each donor's blood draw was ten milliliters of peripheral blood. On this clonotype itself: The antigen is unknown.

A second PCR, run for roughly 6 to 11 cycles, used a sample-barcoded 5' primer plus a J-beta primer mix. The authors tagged each cDNA molecule using a template-switch adaptor with 12 random nucleotides. A minimum of 2.5 million CDR3-containing paired-end reads was obtained for each sample. Each CDR3 protein is one row after TCRdb ran MiXCR on the 5' RACE reads. The sample records fewer than 800,000 distinct CDR3 sequences, 45% to 50% being singletons. The CDR3 loop spans 18 amino acids. The germline CDR1 and CDR2 sequences are DFQATT and SNEGSKA (reference sequence). J lost 7 bases, V lost 6 bases, and 22 bases had no gene match.

This receptor was obtained from a woman aged 55-70 years in good health. Sequenced sample: blood. The V gene is TRBV20-1, the J gene TRBJ2-7; 12 nucleotides match TRBD2. The CDR3 reads CSAREWLAGGPGVNEQYF. The CDR3 region has the DNA TGCAGTGCCCGAGAATGGCTAGCGGGAGGGCCAGGCGTCAATGAGCAGTACTTC.